This entry concerns a single T cell receptor beta chain. What it binds is not known. This record belongs to a study of PD-1 blockade in classical Hodgkin lymphoma. Turning to the study itself: Patients were given intravenous nivolumab, 3 mg/kg, every 2 weeks. Findings and limits, study-wide: The study found complete responders had baseline diversity similar to newly diagnosed patients. TCR diversity at baseline was reported to be reduced in newly diagnosed patients relative to healthy donors. Possibly reflecting disease activity or prior therapy, repertoire differences have causes that remain undefined.

Libraries were prepared by immunoSEQ multiplex PCR; TCRdb keeps only in-frame clonotypes and omits some of them. Of about 24,000 clones listed, roughly 77% are singletons. Time point indicated: cycle 4 day 1 (C4D1), after around six weeks of nivolumab. With no exception, relapse followed autologous stem cell transplantation in all patients, and brentuximab vedotin exposure varied. CDR1 and CDR2 (germline): SGHKS, YYEKEE (reference sequence). V lost 0 bases to trimming and J lost 1 base, with 12 bases between them. The CDR3 has 16 amino acids. This rearrangement joins TRBV5-5 to TRBJ2-3; tentatively, D is TRBD1 (5 bases). The clonotype originates from a human donor with classical Hodgkin lymphoma. The sequences come from peripheral blood mononuclear cells (PBMCs), collected before the fourth cycle of nivolumab. CDR3: CASSLGTAGRTDTQYF. The CDR3 DNA reads as TGTGCCAGCAGCTTGGGTACGGCAGGGCGCACAGATACGCAGTATTTT. The variable domain in full, with the rest retrieved from reference TRBV5-5 and TRBJ2-3, is DAGVTQSPTHLIKTRGQQVTLRCSPISGHKSVSWYQQVLGQGPQFIFQYYEKEERGRGNFPDRFSARQFPNYSSELNVNALLLGDSALYLCASSLGTAGRTDTQYFGPGTRLTVL.